This T cell receptor beta chain derives from a study of blood T cell repertoires in COVID-19. Turning to the study itself: The United States, Italy and Spain were the sources of the acute and convalescent COVID-19 samples. Sample material is recorded as cDNA or gDNA derived from T cells, B-cell-depleted T cells, or PBMCs.

Per the germline V gene, CDR1 is MGHRA and CDR2 is YSYEKL. The germline V and J ends were trimmed by 4 bases and 3 bases, with 12 bases remaining between them. The CDR3 length is 14 residues. Profiled with immunoSEQ multiplex PCR; TCRdb holds only in-frame clones, not every one. This sample carries fewer than 350,000 clones, 65% to 90% of them seen once, and the ten largest clones take around 4%. Donors were grouped by their self-reported clinical history. The TCR sequence derives from a woman in her 40s with acute COVID-19. The chain couples TRBV4-1 to TRBJ1-1; D ambiguous. Sequenced material: PBMCs or T cells enriched from blood (not recorded which). The CDR3 DNA reads as TGCGCCAGCAGCCCACGCGGGGAATACACTGAAGCTTTCTTT. Encoded protein: CASSPRGEYTEAFF.